The sequence of this T cell receptor beta chain was determined in a study of blood T cell repertoires in COVID-19. Overall study context: The United States, Italy and Spain provided the acute and convalescent COVID-19 samples. The analysed material was cDNA or gDNA that came from T cells, B-cell-depleted T cells, or PBMCs.

Clones were read by immunoSEQ multiplex PCR, and TCRdb kept only the in-frame ones, dropping some. The sample has 250,000 or so clones; 91% are singletons. Ages ranged from about 18 to 89 years, with residence in 24 US areas. Germline CDR1 and CDR2: MNHEY and SMNVEV (reference sequence). V was clipped by 6 bases and J by 5 bases, with 16 bases between them. This CDR3 contains 14 residues. The gene calls are TRBV27 and TRBJ2-5, with D maybe TRBD1 (6 bases). This TCR came from a man aged 35 to 55 who had been exposed to COVID-19. Sequences were obtained from PBMCs or T cells enriched from blood (not recorded which). The CDR3 reads CASSPQQGFETQYF. DNA of the CDR3: TGTGCCAGCAGCCCCCAACAGGGTTTTGAGACCCAGTACTTC.